This TCR beta chain was sequenced for a study of CD8+ T cells in alopecia areata. CDR1 and CDR2 (germline): LGHNA, YNFKEQ. There are 16 residues in the CDR3. The V end was cut by 0 bases, the J end by 2 bases, with 13 bases between. As the sequencing template, cDNA was produced by extracting RNA and reverse transcribing it. Generated by immunoSEQ multiplex PCR, the TCRdb table keeps only in-frame clones and is missing some. This sample has some 30,000 clones; roughly 80% occur once, and the top ten carry around 19%. Regarding the study as a whole: Sequenced scalp T cells also include alphabeta T cells resident in normal skin. Clonality in lesional scalp, especially alopecia totalis/universalis, exceeded that of normal scalp.

A note on this clone: Its antigen is unidentified.

Lesional scalp punch biopsies and peripheral blood were collected from alopecia areata patients. PBMCs yielded sorted CD4+ and CD8+ T cells. Specimen: NKG2D-low CD8+ T cells sorted from blood. This clonotype originated in a human donor with alopecia areata. The V gene is TRBV4-2, the J gene TRBJ1-2; D uncertain. The CDR3 DNA follows: TGTGCCAGCAGCCAAGAGCAGCAGATTAGGAACTATGGCTACACCTTC. Its translation is CASSQEQQIRNYGYTF.